The clone carrying this T cell receptor beta chain was seen at least ten times. These data come from a study of T cells after yellow fever vaccination. The wider study: Preparation used SMART-Seq v4 Ultra Low Input for the low-cell-number fractions.

Trimming shortened V by 4 bases and J by 2 bases, and 3 bases separated the two germline ends. The CDR3 extends over 12 amino acids. Germline V gives CDR1 LGHDT, CDR2 YNNKEL (reference sequence). TCRdb reprocessed the 5' RACE reads via MiXCR and lists one record per CDR3 protein. The sample contains 110,000 to 150,000 distinct CDR3 sequences, under 8% of which appear only once. The sequences come from CD4+ T cells sorted from PBMCs, collected 10 days after the yellow fever booster vaccination. V is TRBV3-1 and J is TRBJ2-1; D is undetermined. This TCR was sampled from a man aged 30-40 years who received the YFV17D yellow fever vaccine. The CDR3 reads CASSRAYNEQFF. CDR3 coding DNA: TGTGCCAGCAGCCGAGCCTACAATGAGCAGTTCTTC.